The rows below give T cell receptor beta chains drawn from one sample of a study of blood T cell repertoires in COVID-19. The method was immunoSEQ multiplex PCR; TCRdb's version includes in-frame clones alone and lacks a portion of them. The sample holds around 91,000 clones, about 85% seen once. Sequencing was done on a sample of peripheral blood. The receptors were sampled from a human donor in a cohort sampled during active COVID-19. Each CDR3 is given with its conserved first and last residue. A D gene is named only where the DNA matches it firmly. Clone size is stated in some rows and not others, as once, few, many or a class when expanded.

D,size,J,V,CDR3,DNA
TRBD2,-,TRBJ2-1,TRBV11-3,CASSLGGGGYNEQFF,TGTGCCAGCAGCTTAGGTGGGGGAGGGTACAATGAGCAGTTCTTC
-,-,TRBJ2-1,TRBV9,CASSVETGDNEQFF,TGTGCCAGCAGCGTAGAGACCGGAGACAATGAGCAGTTCTTC
TRBD2,-,TRBJ2-5,TRBV19,CASSRTSGIKETQYF,TGTGCCAGTAGTAGGACTAGCGGGATTAAAGAGACCCAGTACTTC
TRBD1,-,TRBJ1-2,TRBV7-2,CASSPAGGFYGYTF,TGTGCCAGCAGCCCGGCAGGGGGTTTCTATGGCTACACCTTC
-,-,TRBJ1-4,TRBV3-1/TRBV3-2,CASSQRGTDEKLFF,TGTGCCAGCAGCCAAAGGGGAACAGATGAAAAACTGTTTTTT
TRBD1,few,TRBJ1-2,TRBV3-1/TRBV3-2,CASSQETGDYGYTF,TGTGCCAGCAGCCAGGAAACAGGGGACTATGGCTACACCTTC
-,-,TRBJ1-2,TRBV6-5,CASEGLYGYTF,TGTGCCAGCGAGGGATTATACGGCTACACCTTC
-,-,TRBJ1-3,TRBV5-5,CASSSLRGGSSGNTIYF,TGTGCCAGCAGCTCCCTTAGGGGGGGGAGTTCGGGAAACACCATATATTTT
TRBD2,-,TRBJ2-2,TRBV7-8,CASSLVAGGYTGELFF,TGTGCCAGCAGCTTAGTAGCGGGAGGGTACACCGGGGAGCTGTTTTTT
TRBD2,-,TRBJ2-7,TRBV7-2,CASSAGGPSYEQYF,TGTGCCAGCAGCGCGGGAGGGCCCTCCTACGAGCAGTACTTC
-,-,TRBJ2-7,TRBV30,CAWSPSVPLYEQYF,TGTGCCTGGAGTCCGTCGGTACCGCTCTACGAGCAGTACTTC
TRBD1,-,TRBJ1-4,TRBV30,CAWSVQGDLLFF,TGTGCCTGGAGTGTACAGGGGGACTTGCTGTTTTTT
-,-,TRBJ2-2,TRBV5-1,CASSLGTATGELFF,TGCGCCAGCAGCTTGGGGACAGCTACCGGGGAGCTGTTTTTT
TRBD1,-,TRBJ1-6,TRBV4-2,CASSQPNPGTGGSPLHF,TGTGCCAGCAGCCAGCCCAACCCCGGGACAGGGGGCTCACCCCTTCACTTT
-,-,TRBJ2-2,TRBV9,CASSVAGRGAGELFF,TGTGCCAGCAGCGTAGCCGGGAGAGGAGCCGGGGAGCTGTTTTTT
TRBD1,-,TRBJ1-1,TRBV2,CASSVGTVNTEAFF,TGTGCCAGCAGTGTGGGGACAGTGAACACTGAAGCTTTCTTT
-,-,TRBJ2-5,TRBV10-2,CASSEPLVRETQYF,TGCGCCAGCAGTGAGCCCCTAGTCCGAGAGACCCAGTACTTC
-,-,TRBJ1-1,TRBV11-3,CASSPQGMNTEAFF,TGTGCCAGCAGCCCCCAGGGAATGAACACTGAAGCTTTCTTT
-,-,TRBJ2-2,TRBV7-2,CASSLFGANTGELFF,TGTGCCAGCAGCTTATTCGGGGCGAACACCGGGGAGCTGTTTTTT
-,-,TRBJ1-1,TRBV5-6,CASRGGAAGYTEAFF,TGTGCCAGCCGGGGGGGGGCGGCGGGGTACACTGAAGCTTTCTTT
TRBD1,-,TRBJ2-3,TRBV24-1,CATSPPGGSIDTQYF,TGTGCCACCAGTCCCCCAGGGGGCTCCATCGATACGCAGTATTTT
TRBD2,once,TRBJ2-2,TRBV6-2/TRBV6-3,CASSYSRGITGELFF,TGTGCCAGCAGTTACTCGCGGGGGATAACCGGGGAGCTGTTTTTT
TRBD2,-,TRBJ2-5,TRBV5-1,CASSPRLASTQETQYF,TGCGCCAGCAGCCCAAGACTAGCGAGCACCCAAGAGACCCAGTACTTC
TRBD1,-,TRBJ1-5,TRBV6-5,CASRLSGTGKQPQHF,TGTGCCAGCCGCCTATCCGGGACAGGGAAACAGCCCCAGCATTTT
TRBD1,-,TRBJ2-1,TRBV24-1,CATSDFRDSSGIGYNEQFF,TGTGCCACCAGTGATTTCAGGGACAGTTCAGGAATCGGGTACAATGAGCAGTTCTTC
TRBD1,-,TRBJ2-5,TRBV5-4,CASSQLTGEETQYF,TGTGCCAGCAGCCAACTTACAGGGGAAGAGACCCAGTACTTC
TRBD1,-,TRBJ1-5,TRBV7-9,CASSSAGTAHQPQHF,TGTGCCAGCAGCTCAGCAGGGACAGCTCATCAGCCCCAGCATTTT
TRBD2,-,TRBJ2-1,TRBV10-3,CAISEAGEVRSYNEQFF,TGTGCCATCAGTGAGGCGGGGGAGGTGCGGTCCTACAATGAGCAGTTCTTC
TRBD1,once,TRBJ2-3,TRBV27,CATHDRDRPYNTQYF,TGTGCCACCCATGACCGGGACAGACCCTACAATACGCAGTATTTT
TRBD1,-,TRBJ1-2,TRBV7-3,CASSRTGGRNYGYTF,TGTGCCAGCAGCCGTACAGGGGGCCGCAACTATGGCTACACCTTC
TRBD2,once,TRBJ2-3,TRBV9,CASSASGRIADTQYF,TGTGCCAGCAGCGCTAGCGGGAGGATCGCAGATACGCAGTATTTT
-,-,TRBJ2-1,TRBV29-1,CSVGSRASLENEQFF,TGCAGCGTCGGGAGCCGGGCCTCCCTGGAGAATGAGCAGTTCTTC
-,-,TRBJ2-5,TRBV4-2,CASSQGGRGETQYF,TGTGCCAGCAGCCAAGGGGGCCGGGGGGAGACCCAGTACTTC
TRBD2,-,TRBJ2-7,TRBV6-5,CASSYPRETGYEQYF,TGTGCCAGCAGTTACCCGCGGGAGACGGGCTACGAGCAGTACTTC
-,-,TRBJ2-3,TRBV7-9,CASEWEADTQYF,TGTGCCAGCGAGTGGGAGGCAGATACGCAGTATTTT
TRBD2,-,TRBJ2-1,TRBV15,CATSRERGGQDNEQFF,TGTGCCACCAGCAGGGAGCGGGGGGGCCAGGACAATGAGCAGTTCTTC
TRBD2,-,TRBJ2-3,TRBV7-3,CASSSSGRGDTQYF,TGTGCCAGCAGTTCTAGCGGGAGGGGCGATACGCAGTATTTT
TRBD1,-,TRBJ2-5,TRBV30,CAWTQRAGGRGETQYF,TGTGCCTGGACCCAACGGGCAGGGGGAAGGGGGGAGACCCAGTACTTC
-,few,TRBJ2-1,TRBV4-2,CASSQDRGTKIGGQFF,TGTGCCAGCAGCCAAGATAGGGGGACAAAAATAGGGGGGCAGTTCTTC
-,-,TRBJ2-7,TRBV28,CASLKPAGLSYEQYF,TGTGCCAGCCTCAAACCAGCGGGCCTCTCCTACGAGCAGTACTTC
-,-,TRBJ2-1,TRBV28,CAHRTGYNEQFF,TGTGCTCACCGCACAGGGTACAATGAGCAGTTCTTC
TRBD1,once,TRBJ2-7,TRBV6-2/TRBV6-3,CASSYSRGQVTYEQYF,TGTGCCAGCAGTTACTCGAGGGGACAGGTGACCTACGAGCAGTACTTC
TRBD2,-,TRBJ2-3,TRBV27,CASSLSGAPPDTQYF,TGTGCCAGCAGCCTTAGCGGGGCTCCGCCAGATACGCAGTATTTT
TRBD1,few,TRBJ1-2,TRBV6-6,CASRPQTGGPNYGYTF,TGTGCCAGCAGACCACAGACAGGGGGCCCTAACTATGGCTACACCTTC
TRBD2,few,TRBJ2-7,TRBV7-8,CASSRPQTGTSGGISYEQYF,TGTGCCAGCAGCCGCCCGCAGACTGGGACTAGCGGGGGGATCTCCTACGAGCAGTACTTC
TRBD2,-,TRBJ2-1,TRBV30,CAWSGTSGYNEQFF,TGTGCCTGGTCCGGGACTAGCGGGTACAATGAGCAGTTCTTC
TRBD2,-,TRBJ2-5,TRBV7-9,CASSLMGGETQYF,TGTGCCAGCAGCTTAATGGGGGGGGAGACCCAGTACTTC